Shown below are 26 T cell receptor beta chains from a single sample sequenced in a study of blood T cell repertoires in COVID-19. The assay was immunoSEQ multiplex PCR, and TCRdb's table has in-frame clones only and misses some. The sample includes 250,000 to 350,000 clones, more than 80% of them seen just once. The sequencing input was PBMCs or T cells enriched from blood (not recorded which). Every receptor here comes from a woman aged 18 to 35 who had recovered from COVID-19.

The chain links TRBV5-1 to TRBJ2-7; tentative D call: TRBD1 (6 bases). This CDR3 is 14 amino acids long. Between the trimmed V and J ends, which lost 0 bases and 0 bases, there was a span of 7 bases. The V gene's germline CDR1 is SGHRS and CDR2 YFSETQ. CDR3 sequence reads: CASSLDRVSYEQYF. CDR3 nucleotide sequence: TGCGCCAGCAGCTTGGACAGGGTCTCCTACGAGCAGTACTTC.

The chain links TRBV6-5 to TRBJ2-7; tentatively, D is TRBD2 (5 bases). CDR3 length equals 14 residues. Trimming took off 0 bases at V and 4 bases at J, with 10 bases between the two ends. Germline CDR1 is MNHEY and CDR2 is SVGAGI. The DNA of the CDR3 is TGTGCCAGCAGTTACTCTGCACCGGGGTACGAGCAGTACTTC. Translating it yields CASSYSAPGYEQYF.

The chain joins TRBV11-2 to TRBJ2-7; 11 nucleotides match TRBD2. Germline V gene data show CDR1 as SGHAT and CDR2 as FQNNGV. The V segment lost 6 bases and the J segment 4 bases; nucleotides outside the gene matches: 8. This CDR3 comprises 15 residues. Here the CDR3 reads CASSFTSGGIYEQYF. CDR3 DNA sequence: TGTGCCAGCAGTTTTACTAGCGGGGGAATTTACGAGCAGTACTTC.

The rearrangement links TRBV28 to TRBJ1-1; unclear D gene. V lost 2 bases and J lost 6, with 13 bases in between. The CDR3 runs to 14 residues. The germline V gene has CDR1 MDHEN and CDR2 SYDVKM. The CDR3 DNA is TGTGCCAGCAGTTTACGGGTATCTGCCGCTGAAGCTTTCTTT. It yields the protein CASSLRVSAAEAFF.

There are a few counts of this clone. The genes are TRBV6-5 and TRBJ2-1; TRBD2 matches 7 bases. This CDR3 comprises 16 residues. The V segment lost 0 bases and the J segment 4 bases; nucleotides outside the gene matches: 6. Germline loops: CDR1 MNHEY, CDR2 SVGAGI. The CDR3 nucleotides are TGTGCCAGCAGTTACTCGCTCCTAGCGGCTTACAATGAGCAGTTCTTC. This sequence encodes CASSYSLLAAYNEQFF.

The rearrangement uses TRBV6-1 and TRBJ2-3, with TRBD2 matching 8 bases. Trimming at V came to 1 base and at J to 2 bases, leaving 5 bases not matched to a gene. CDR1 is MNHNS, CDR2 SASEGT, per germline. The CDR3 has 16 residues. CDR3 in amino acids: CASSEEAGDLTDTQYF. CDR3 DNA sequence: TGTGCCAGCAGTGAAGAAGCGGGGGACCTCACAGATACGCAGTATTTT.

This clone showed up just once. CDR3: CASRWGGRGDTQYF. CDR3 nucleotide sequence: TGTGCCAGTAGATGGGGGGGCCGAGGAGATACGCAGTATTTT. The chain recombines TRBV19 with TRBJ2-3; the D gene is possibly TRBD2 (7 bases). V dropped 6 bases and J dropped 5 bases, with 15 bases sitting between them. Germline values: CDR1 LNHDA, CDR2 SQIVND (reference sequence). The CDR3 extends over 14 amino acids. Full variable domain (rest looked up from reference TRBV19 and TRBJ2-3): DGGITQSPKYLFRKEGQNVTLSCEQNLNHDAMYWYRQDPGQGLRLIYYSQIVNDFQKGDIAEGYSVSREKKESFPLTVTSAQKNPTAFYLCASRWGGRGDTQYFGPGTRLTVL.

The J gene is TRBJ1-5, the V gene TRBV30; perhaps TRBD1 as D (5 bases). CDR1 and CDR2 from the germline V gene are GTSNPN and SVGIG (reference sequence). V lost 2 bases, J lost 5 bases, and 13 bases lay in between. CDR3 length: 14 residues. The CDR3 nucleotides are TGTGCCTGGAGTCACGGAGGGACCGATCAGCCCCAGCATTTT. Translated, it gives CAWSHGGTDQPQHF.

The CDR3 loop reads CASSFGRGAAYNEQFF. The CDR3 DNA reads as TGTGCCAGCAGCTTCGGGCGGGGGGCCGCCTACAATGAGCAGTTCTTC. This chain connects TRBV11-2 to TRBJ2-1; 8 bases fit TRBD2. Germline-derived CDR1 and CDR2 are SGHAT and FQNNGV. This CDR3 has 16 amino acids. Trimming removed 3 bases from V and 2 bases from J; junction bases left unmatched: 6.

The rearrangement links TRBV7-3 to TRBJ2-5; 8 nucleotides align to TRBD1. The CDR3 sequence is 13 residues long. V gave up 5 bases and J gave up 5 bases; unmatched junction bases: 4. In germline, CDR1 is SGHTA, CDR2 FQGTGA. CDR3 coding DNA: TGTGCCAGCAGCCAGGGGGCGGGGGAGACCCAGTACTTC. Protein sequence: CASSQGAGETQYF.

The V gene is TRBV2, the J gene TRBJ2-5; D is ambiguous. V was cut by 5 bases and J by 7 bases, with 11 bases left in between. CDR1 is SNHLY, CDR2 FYNNEI, per germline. The CDR3 consists of 12 residues. The CDR3 region has the DNA TGTGCCAGCAGTCGTCCGCGAGGGACCCAGTACTTC. As protein: CASSRPRGTQYF.

The V call is TRBV28, the J call TRBJ2-3; D perhaps matches TRBD2 (5 bases). Germline V lookup: CDR1 MDHEN, CDR2 SYDVKM. CDR3 length equals 15 residues. The V end lost 2 bases, the J end lost 0 bases, and 9 bases lay between the germline ends. CDR3 region: CASSLNTGSTDTQYF. CDR3 in DNA: TGTGCCAGCAGTTTAAATACGGGAAGCACAGATACGCAGTATTTT.

The CDR3 region is CASRGLETQYF. In DNA, the CDR3 is TGTGCCAGCAGGGGGCTCGAGACCCAGTACTTC. This chain joins TRBV6-5 and TRBJ2-5; tentatively, D is TRBD1 (5 bases). The germline V gene encodes CDR1 MNHEY and CDR2 SVGAGI. Trimming cost V 6 bases and J 5 bases, with 7 bases left between them. This CDR3 comprises 11 residues.

V is TRBV5-4 and J is TRBJ2-5, with 16 bases that match TRBD2. The CDR3 runs to 16 residues. Germline V gene lookup returns CDR1 SGHNT and CDR2 YYREEE (reference sequence). V dropped 4 bases and J dropped 3; count of bases not matched to a gene: 3. DNA for the CDR3: TGTGCCAGCAGCAGAGGGACTAGCGGGGGGGAAGAGACCCAGTACTTC. This codes for CASSRGTSGGEETQYF. The entire variable domain, with the rest obtained from reference TRBV5-4 and TRBJ2-5, is as follows: ETGVTQSPTHLIKTRGQQVTLRCSSQSGHNTVSWYQQALGQGPQFIFQYYREEENGRGNFPPRFSGLQFPNYSSELNVNALELDDSALYLCASSRGTSGGEETQYFGPGTRLLVL.

This clone is labeled medium-sized. This rearrangement joins TRBV6-4 to TRBJ1-1, with 9 bases that match TRBD1. V lost 0 bases and J lost 6; bases outside the gene matches: 8. There are 16 residues in the CDR3. Germline-derived CDR1 and CDR2 are MRHNA and SNTAGT. Here the CDR3 reads CASSDSIGQGRSEAFF. The DNA of the CDR3 is TGTGCCAGCAGTGACTCGATCGGACAGGGGAGATCTGAAGCTTTCTTT.

The CDR3 sequence: CASSISGGPANEQFF. CDR3 nucleotide sequence: TGCGCCAGCAGCATTAGCGGGGGGCCCGCCAATGAGCAGTTCTTC. The V call is TRBV5-1, the J call TRBJ2-1; 10 nucleotides agree with TRBD2. V shed 4 bases and J 6 bases; nucleotides not matched to a gene: 7. The CDR3 spans 15 residues. Germline V gene lookup returns CDR1 SGHRS and CDR2 YFSETQ. Using reference TRBV5-1 and TRBJ2-1 for the parts outside the CDR3, the full variable domain is KAGVTQTPRYLIKTRGQQVTLSCSPISGHRSVSWYQQTPGQGLQFLFEYFSETQRNKGNFPGRFSGRQFSNSRSEMNVSTLELGDSALYLCASSISGGPANEQFFGPGTRLTVL.

The V and J genes are TRBV28 and TRBJ1-4; D is unclear. The CDR3 runs 16 residues. CDR1 is MDHEN and CDR2 is SYDVKM in the germline V gene. Trimming pared 6 bases from V and 0 bases from J, leaving 14 bases between. CDR3 nucleotide sequence: TGTGCCAGCAGCTTCCCGGGAGTTGCAACTAATGAAAAACTGTTTTTT. It specifies CASSFPGVATNEKLFF.

The J gene is TRBJ2-6, the V gene TRBV19, with 8 bases identical to TRBD1. V trimming: 6 bases; J trimming: 2 bases; junction bases outside the gene matches: 6. CDR1 is LNHDA, CDR2 SQIVND, per germline (reference sequence). The CDR3 spans 16 residues. The CDR3 DNA follows: TGTGCCAGTAGACGGCAGGGGGCGACTGGGGCCAACGTCCTGACTTTC. Protein sequence: CASRRQGATGANVLTF.

V and J are TRBV5-1 and TRBJ1-1; 12 nucleotides agree with TRBD1. Germline CDR1 and CDR2: SGHRS and YFSETQ. This CDR3 is 15 amino acids long. With 4 bases clipped from V and 7 bases from J, the junction kept 8 bases outside the gene matches. The CDR3 here is CASSRDRGPEGEAFF. The CDR3 bases are TGCGCCAGCAGCCGGGACAGGGGGCCGGAAGGTGAAGCTTTCTTT.

The chain has TRBV18 and TRBJ1-5, with a tentative D call TRBD1 (6 bases). Looked up from germline, CDR1 is KGHSH and CDR2 is LQKENI. The CDR3 runs to 14 residues. Trimming cost V 2 bases and J 6 bases, with 11 bases left between them. CDR3 DNA: TGTGCCAGCTCACCAGACAGGATGGTTCAGCCCCAGCATTTT. It is translated as CASSPDRMVQPQHF. Combining the CDR3 with reference TRBV18 and TRBJ1-5 gives the whole variable domain NAGVMQNPRHLVRRRGQEARLRCSPMKGHSHVYWYRQLPEEGLKFMVYLQKENIIDESGMPKERFSAEFPKEGPSILRIQQVVRGDSAAYFCASSPDRMVQPQHFGDGTRLSIL.

The rearrangement links TRBV29-1 to TRBJ1-1; 7 positions agree with TRBD1. Germline lookup yields CDR1 SQVTM and CDR2 ANQGSEA. The V and J ends lost 6 bases and 4 bases, in that order; junction bases with no gene match: 8. This CDR3 contains 13 residues. CDR3 sequence reads: CSVIQGYATEAFF. As DNA, the CDR3 is TGCAGCGTGATACAGGGGTATGCCACTGAAGCTTTCTTT. Full variable domain (outside the CDR3, taken from reference TRBV29-1 and TRBJ1-1): SAVISQKPSRDICQRGTSLTIQCQVDSQVTMMFWYRQQPGQSLTLIATANQGSEATYESGFVIDKFPISRPNLTFSTLTVSNMSPEDSSIYLCSVIQGYATEAFFGQGTRLTVV.

This chain uses TRBV7-8 with TRBJ1-5, with 8 bases matching TRBD1. The V segment lost 3 bases and the J segment 8 bases; nucleotides outside the gene matches: 12. The CDR3 extends over 16 amino acids. CDR1 and CDR2 (germline): SGHVS, FQNEAQ. DNA for the CDR3: TGTGCCAGCAGCTTTTTCACCGGGACAGGCCCTAAGCCCCAGCATTTT. Its translation: CASSFFTGTGPKPQHF.

This clone was recorded once. The chain uses TRBV6-5 and TRBJ1-5; D uncertain. Germline V gene data show CDR1 as MNHEY and CDR2 as SVGAGI. The germline V and J ends were trimmed by 8 bases and 5 bases, with 13 bases remaining between them. The CDR3 consists of 13 residues. CDR3 residues: CASHHLKYQPQHF. For the CDR3, the DNA is TGTGCCAGCCATCACTTAAAATATCAGCCCCAGCATTTT.

The chain combines TRBV11-2 with TRBJ2-5; D perhaps matches TRBD1 (5 bases). The CDR3 totals 15 residues. Germline CDR1 is SGHAT and CDR2 is FQNNGV. The germline V and J ends were trimmed by 7 bases and 2 bases, with 17 bases remaining between them. CDR3 coding DNA: TGTGCCAGCACTAAAGGGGTTGGGGATCAAGAGACCCAGTACTTC. This codes for CASTKGVGDQETQYF.

The V call is TRBV5-4, the J call TRBJ1-6; D might be TRBD1 (5 bases). The CDR3 length is 15 residues. Germline V lookup: CDR1 SGHNT, CDR2 YYREEE (reference sequence). The V gene lost 1 base and the J gene lost 8 bases, with 13 bases spanning the gap. The CDR3 sequence: CASSLSGRGYSPLHF. CDR3 nucleotides: TGTGCCAGCAGCTTGTCCGGCCGGGGGTATTCACCCCTCCACTTT.

This chain connects TRBV27 to TRBJ1-2; D not certain. The CDR3 is 13 residues long. Germline V CDR1 and CDR2: MNHEY, SMNVEV (reference sequence). The V end was cut by 5 bases, the J end by 5 bases, with 12 bases between. The CDR3 loop reads CASSLSDKYGYTF. Written as DNA, the CDR3 is TGTGCCAGCAGTCTCTCCGACAAATATGGCTACACCTTC.